These 18 T cell receptor beta chains came from one sample sequenced in a study of T and B cells in COVID-19 patients. BIOMED2 TRB-A/B primer pools were used in multiplex TRB PCR. TCRdb reprocessed the multiplex PCR reads via MiXCR and lists one record per CDR3 protein. The sample yields approximately 6,000 distinct CDR3 sequences, roughly 28% seen once. From blood, about 240-550 ng of genomic DNA served as TRB template. The specimen was blood. These receptors all come from a human donor with active COVID-19.

The chain is built from TRBV5-1 and TRBJ2-7; D gene unclear. The CDR3 is 13 amino acids. The V end was cut by 0 bases, the J end by 3 bases, with 7 bases between. Per germline, CDR1 SGHRS and CDR2 YFSETQ. CDR3 region: CASSLGLIYEQYF. CDR3 nucleotide sequence: TGCGCCAGCAGCTTGGGACTTATCTACGAGCAGTACTTC.

The table lists this clonotype with a few counts. This sequence joins TRBV11-1 and TRBJ2-1; D not resolved. The V and J ends lost 1 base and 5 bases respectively, with 12 bases between them. The CDR3 is 15 residues long. Per germline, CDR1 SGHAT and CDR2 FQDESV (reference sequence). CDR3 nucleotides: TGTGCCAGCAGCTTAGGAACAACCCCTAACAATGAGCAGTTCTTC. It specifies CASSLGTTPNNEQFF.

The chain carries TRBV19 and TRBJ1-2; D is perhaps TRBD1 (5 bases). CDR1 and CDR2 (germline): LNHDA, SQIVND (reference sequence). Trimming pared 5 bases from V and 3 bases from J, leaving 22 bases between. The CDR3 length is 17 residues. The CDR3 protein is CASSPGGVSLEDYGYTF. The CDR3 DNA sequence: TGTGCCAGTAGTCCCGGGGGGGTTTCGTTAGAGGACTATGGCTACACCTTC.

To note about this clonotype: With a much larger clone just one base away, this may be a read error. This chain joins TRBV12-3 or TRBV12-4 and TRBJ2-1; D remains ambiguous. The J call may be wrong; the DNA end is better matched by TRBJ2-7. The CDR3 sequence is 13 residues long. In nucleotides, the CDR3 is TGTGCCAGCAGTTTTGAGTTTGTGAATGAGCAGTACTTC. Its translation is CASSFEFVNEQYF.

This clonotype turned up a few times. V and J are TRBV6-5 and TRBJ2-3, with unresolved D. Trimming left V 5 bases short and J 3 bases short, with 15 bases between. This CDR3 has 15 residues. Germline-derived CDR1 and CDR2 are MNHEY and SVGAGI. The CDR3 DNA follows: TGTGCCAGCAGTCCCCGATTGGACGGGACAGATACGCAGTATTTT. Its protein is CASSPRLDGTDTQYF.

Relative to its sample, this clonotype is medium-sized. This CDR3 reads CASRGGDRVYGYTF. As DNA, the CDR3 is TGTGCCAGCAGGGGGGGAGACAGGGTCTATGGCTACACCTTC. The rearrangement links TRBV6-5 to TRBJ1-2; 7 bases agree with TRBD1. The CDR3 contains 14 residues. V lost 6 bases to trimming and J lost 4 bases; unmatched junction nucleotides: 8. Germline values: CDR1 MNHEY, CDR2 SVGAGI.

The V and J genes are TRBV7-2 and TRBJ2-3; 12 bases fit TRBD2. The CDR3 is 16 residues long. Germline assignment: CDR1 SGHTA and CDR2 FQGNSA. Germline trimming cut 3 bases from V and 2 bases from J; bases unmatched to any gene: 3. The CDR3 protein is CASSFRLAGVTDTQYF. The DNA of the CDR3 is TGTGCCAGCAGCTTCCGACTAGCGGGGGTCACAGATACGCAGTATTTT.

V usage is TRBV7-9 and J usage is TRBJ1-1; TRBD1 matches at 8 bases. From germline, CDR1 is SEHNR and CDR2 FQNEAQ (reference sequence). This CDR3 contains 15 residues. V trimming: 2 bases; J trimming: 3 bases; junction bases outside the gene matches: 5. CDR3 coding DNA: TGTGCCAGCAGCTTACAGGGGGCCGTGGACACTGAAGCTTTCTTT. Residues: CASSLQGAVDTEAFF.

This chain joins TRBV7-2 and TRBJ1-3; tentatively, D is TRBD1 (6 bases). Germline assignment: CDR1 SGHTA and CDR2 FQGNSA. V was clipped by 5 bases and J by 2 bases, with 13 bases between them. There are 15 residues in the CDR3. CDR3 loop: CASSPHRVTGNTIYF. DNA of the CDR3: TGTGCCAGCAGCCCGCACAGGGTAACTGGAAACACCATATATTTT.

This clonotype is a singleton in its sample. J is TRBJ1-2 and V is TRBV5-1, with 10 bases that match TRBD1. With V trimmed by 3 bases and J by 7 bases, 6 bases remained unmatched. The CDR3 runs 14 residues. Germline values: CDR1 SGHRS, CDR2 YFSETQ. The CDR3 DNA is TGCGCCAGCAGCTCGGGACAGGGGAATCGTGGCTACACCTTC. It encodes CASSSGQGNRGYTF.

The chain uses TRBV27 and TRBJ2-5; no reliable D call. The CDR3 is 14 residues long. Trimming left V 2 bases short and J 5 bases short, with 12 bases between. Germline CDR1 and CDR2: MNHEY and SMNVEV (reference sequence). The CDR3 spells CASSLDGLRETQYF. DNA for the CDR3: TGTGCCAGCAGTTTAGACGGGCTACGGGAGACCCAGTACTTC.

Only one count was recorded for this clonotype. The chain employs TRBV28 and TRBJ1-4, with 8 bases that match TRBD1. V shed 4 bases, J shed 3 bases, and the junction held 7 bases outside the gene matches. The CDR3 extends over 16 amino acids. Germline values: CDR1 MDHEN, CDR2 SYDVKM. The CDR3 reads CASSSYRGGANEKLFF. CDR3 nucleotide sequence: TGTGCCAGCAGTTCGTACAGGGGGGGCGCTAATGAAAAACTGTTTTTT. Filled out from reference TRBV28 and TRBJ1-4, the complete variable domain reads DVKVTQSSRYLVKRTGEKVFLECVQDMDHENMFWYRQDPGLGLRLIYFSYDVKMKEKGDIPEGYSVSREKKERFSLILESASTNQTSMYLCASSSYRGGANEKLFFGSGTQLSVL.

In its sample, this clonotype is medium-sized (0.01 to 0.1%). V is TRBV18 and J is TRBJ1-4; D is unclear. Trimming stripped 2 bases from V and 4 bases from J, with 2 bases between. The germline V gene encodes CDR1 KGHSH and CDR2 LQKENI. This CDR3 has 12 amino acids. CDR3 in amino acids: CASSPDNEKLFF. The CDR3, as DNA: TGTGCCAGCTCACCAGATAATGAAAAACTGTTTTTT.

Only a few counts were recorded for this clonotype. The chain combines TRBV29-1 with TRBJ2-1, with 12 bases that match TRBD2. The germline V gene has CDR1 SQVTM and CDR2 ANQGSEA. V was pared by 3 bases and J by 10 bases, with 10 bases of the junction left unmatched. This CDR3 has 15 residues. CDR3 nucleotide sequence: TGCAGCGTTGACAGACTAGCGGGGGTGTTTGGGGAGCAGTTCTTC. Protein sequence: CSVDRLAGVFGEQFF.

This clonotype is deemed medium-sized. The V and J genes are TRBV12-3 or TRBV12-4 and TRBJ2-3, with 12 bases fitting TRBD2. The CDR3 spans 16 residues. V dropped 3 bases and J dropped 0; count of bases not matched to a gene: 1. CDR3 sequence (DNA): TGTGCCAGCAGTTTTCTAGCGGGGGGGAGCACAGATACGCAGTATTTT. Translating it yields CASSFLAGGSTDTQYF.

As for this clonotype: A read error may explain this, as a much larger clone is one base away. This chain connects TRBV6-5 to TRBJ1-2; 9 bases map to TRBD1. The CDR3 is 16 residues long. CDR1 MNHEY and CDR2 SVGAGI come from the germline V gene. Losses at the gene ends were 0 bases for V and 10 bases for J; bases not matched to a gene: 12. This CDR3 reads CASSYSYTGGETDYTF. CDR3 bases: TGTGCCAGCAGTTACTCTTACACAGGGGGCGAGACAGACTACACCTTC.

The CDR3 coding sequence is TGTGCCATCAGTGAGTCTGGGGGTGTAGGGGTAGGACTGAGACGGAATTCACCCCTCCACTTT. It yields the protein CAISESGGVGVGLRRNSPLHF. The chain recombines TRBV10-3 with TRBJ1-6, with D tentatively TRBD1 (5 bases). The germline CDR1 and CDR2 sequences are ENHRY and SYGVKD. The V end was cut by 0 bases, the J end by 7 bases, with 28 bases between. The CDR3 consists of 21 residues.

This clonotype has a handful of counts. The chain employs TRBV7-2 and TRBJ2-7; D not certain. The CDR3 spans 13 residues. V was cut by 4 bases and J by 7 bases, with 14 bases left in between. Germline loops: CDR1 SGHTA, CDR2 FQGNSA. The CDR3 DNA sequence: TGTGCCAGCAGCTCCGGGCCAGTTAGGGAGCAGTACTTC. Translation gives CASSSGPVREQYF.